This is a list of T cell receptor beta chains from one sample in a study of T cell repertoires in cytomegalovirus infection. Each CDR3 protein is one row after TCRdb ran MiXCR on the reads. The table lists about a million distinct CDR3 sequences, 30% to 40% of them singletons. These receptors have no identified antigens. Here the sequenced sample was cultured CD8+ T cells from PBMCs, taken from culture after CMV antigen stimulation. The origin of the receptors is a human donor in good health (CMV status not recorded). Some clones in this sample may be carry-over from other donors' samples. Both conserved end residues are part of each CDR3. The D gene is left open where the match is weak. The size entry is marked missing in some rows and otherwise reads once, few, many or a size class.

size: few; D: TRBD1; length: 13; J: TRBJ1-1; V: TRBV29-1; DNA: TGCAGCGTTGAGACCCAGGGGGCCTTTGAAGCTTTCTTT; CDR3: CSVETQGAFEAFF
size: many; D: -; length: 14; J: TRBJ2-7; V: TRBV19; DNA: TGTGCCAGTAGTATAGAAGACAGAGCCTACGAGCAGTACTTC; CDR3: CASSIEDRAYEQYF
size: few; D: -; length: 15; J: TRBJ2-2; V: TRBV15; DNA: TGTGCCACCAGCAGCGGGGGAACGAACACCGGGGAGCTGTTTTTT; CDR3: CATSSGGTNTGELFF
size: few; D: -; length: 15; J: TRBJ2-3; V: TRBV6-5; DNA: TGTGCCAGCAGTTACTCTCCAGAAGGAACAGATACGCAGTATTTT; CDR3: CASSYSPEGTDTQYF
size: few; D: -; length: 14; J: TRBJ1-5; V: TRBV24-1; DNA: TGTGCCACCAGTGCCCCTGGGGGGGATCAGCCCCAGCATTTT; CDR3: CATSAPGGDQPQHF
size: few; D: TRBD2; length: 15; J: TRBJ2-5; V: TRBV6-5; DNA: TGTGCCAGCAGAACGGAAGGACTAGGGACGGAGACCCAGTACTTC; CDR3: CASRTEGLGTETQYF
size: many; D: -; length: 15; J: TRBJ2-1; V: TRBV7-8; DNA: TGTGCCAGCAGCTCAGGTGGGGATTGGGGCAATGAGCAGTTCTTC; CDR3: CASSSGGDWGNEQFF
size: -; D: -; length: 15; J: TRBJ2-5; V: TRBV7-3; DNA: TGTGCCAGCAGCTTGACTCGACGCCACCAAGAGACCCAGTACTTC; CDR3: CASSLTRRHQETQYF
size: -; D: -; length: 13; J: TRBJ2-1; V: TRBV7-2; DNA: TGTGCCACCCGCCCAGGGGGGTTTAATGAGCAGTTCTTC; CDR3: CATRPGGFNEQFF
size: -; D: -; length: 12; J: TRBJ1-1; V: TRBV27; DNA: TGTGCCAGCAGTCGACCACAGGGTGAGTCTTTCTTT; CDR3: CASSRPQGESFF
size: few; D: -; length: 13; J: TRBJ2-7; V: TRBV12-3/TRBV12-4; DNA: TGTGCCAGCAGTTTAGCCGCTCAAGGCGAGCAGTACTTC; CDR3: CASSLAAQGEQYF
size: -; D: -; length: 13; J: TRBJ1-2; V: TRBV27; DNA: TGTGCCAGCAGTCAAAATGTCCTCTATGGCTACACCTTC; CDR3: CASSQNVLYGYTF
size: many; D: TRBD2; length: 15; J: TRBJ2-3; V: TRBV7-6; DNA: TGTGCCAGCAGCTTAATAGCGGGGCGCACAGATACGCAGTATTTT; CDR3: CASSLIAGRTDTQYF
size: once; D: -; length: 15; J: TRBJ2-6; V: TRBV5-8; DNA: TGTGCCAGCAGGCCGATGGTCTCTGGGGCCAACGTCCTGACTTTC; CDR3: CASRPMVSGANVLTF
size: few; D: -; length: 16; J: TRBJ2-2; V: TRBV5-4; DNA: TGTGCCAGCAGCTCCCTCCAGGGGCCGAACACCGGGGAGCTGTTTTTT; CDR3: CASSSLQGPNTGELFF
size: -; D: TRBD2; length: 14; J: TRBJ2-5; V: TRBV6-2/TRBV6-3; DNA: TGTGCCAGCAGTTACCCCAGGGAGGGCGAGACCCAGTACTTC; CDR3: CASSYPREGETQYF
size: -; D: TRBD2; length: 13; J: TRBJ2-1; V: TRBV12-3/TRBV12-4; DNA: TGTGCCAGCAGATCCGGGGGGGGAGGCGAGCAGTTCTTC; CDR3: CASRSGGGGEQFF
size: -; D: TRBD2; length: 14; J: TRBJ2-3; V: TRBV27; DNA: TGTGCCAGCAGTCCAGCGGGAGCCACAGATACGCAGTATTTT; CDR3: CASSPAGATDTQYF